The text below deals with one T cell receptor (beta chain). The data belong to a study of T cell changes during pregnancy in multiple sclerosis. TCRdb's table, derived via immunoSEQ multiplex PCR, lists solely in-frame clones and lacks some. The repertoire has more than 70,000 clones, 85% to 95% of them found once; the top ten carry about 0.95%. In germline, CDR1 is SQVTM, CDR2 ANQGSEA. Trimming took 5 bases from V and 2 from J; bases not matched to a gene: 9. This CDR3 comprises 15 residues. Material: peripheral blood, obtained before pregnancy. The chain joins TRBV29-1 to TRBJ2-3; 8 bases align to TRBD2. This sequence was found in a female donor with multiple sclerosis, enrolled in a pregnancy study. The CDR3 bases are TGCAGCGTTCGGGGGGGGGAGGGTTTCACAGATACGCAGTATTTT. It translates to CSVRGGEGFTDTQYF.